Below are 23 T cell receptor beta chains sequenced from a single sample in a study of T cells in Graves' hyperthyroidism and ophthalmopathy. Amplification targeted TCR beta CDR3 regions from RNA transcripts. The TCR CDR3 was amplified in a first-round RT-PCR using the HTBI primer set. One entry per CDR3 protein results from TCRdb running MiXCR on the multiplex PCR reads. The sample has 450,000 to 600,000 distinct CDR3 sequences; 14% are singletons. Sequenced input: blood. The receptors shown here come from a woman between 35 and 50 years old with Graves' hyperthyroidism.

This clonotype was counted ten times or more. The rearrangement uses TRBV5-1 and TRBJ2-3; D perhaps matches TRBD2 (5 bases). In germline, CDR1 is SGHRS, CDR2 YFSETQ. The CDR3 runs 17 residues. V lost 0 bases and J lost 2, with 16 bases in between. The CDR3 DNA reads TGCGCCAGCAGCTTGGCCTGGCTAGCCGATAACACAGATACGCAGTATTTT. Translation: CASSLAWLADNTDTQYF. The entire variable domain, with the rest obtained from reference TRBV5-1 and TRBJ2-3, is as follows: KAGVTQTPRYLIKTRGQQVTLSCSPISGHRSVSWYQQTPGQGLQFLFEYFSETQRNKGNFPGRFSGRQFSNSRSEMNVSTLELGDSALYLCASSLAWLADNTDTQYFGPGTRLTVL.

This clonotype was found many times. This chain joins TRBV18 and TRBJ1-1; 9 nucleotides align to TRBD1. Germline CDR1 and CDR2: KGHSH and LQKENI. The CDR3 is 15 amino acids. With 2 bases clipped from V and 3 bases from J, the junction kept 4 bases outside the gene matches. CDR3 sequence: CASSPSTGGYTEAFF. DNA of the CDR3: TGTGCCAGCTCACCATCGACAGGGGGGTACACTGAAGCTTTCTTT.

This clonotype was seen at least ten times. The gene calls are TRBV28 and TRBJ2-3; 14 positions agree with TRBD2. Germline lookup yields CDR1 MDHEN and CDR2 SYDVKM. Trimming at V came to 5 bases and at J to 4 bases, leaving 11 bases not matched to a gene. The CDR3 spans 18 residues. CDR3 sequence reads: CASSPTSGRAGGPDTQYF. The CDR3 nucleotides read TGTGCCAGCAGTCCGACTAGCGGGAGGGCGGGGGGGCCAGATACGCAGTATTTT.

The sample holds many counts of this clonotype. The chain uses TRBV27 and TRBJ2-7; D may be TRBD1 (6 bases). Between the trimmed V and J ends, which lost 3 bases and 4 bases, there was a span of 13 bases. Germline V gene data show CDR1 as MNHEY and CDR2 as SMNVEV (reference sequence). This CDR3 region has 14 residues. The CDR3 DNA follows: TGTGCCAGCAGTTTTGACGGCAGGGGATACGAGCAGTACTTC. Its translation: CASSFDGRGYEQYF.

This clonotype has more than one count but fewer than ten. The chain has TRBV19 and TRBJ2-1; a weak D match, TRBD2 (6 bases). CDR1 is LNHDA, CDR2 SQIVND, per germline (reference sequence). The V gene lost 9 bases and the J gene lost 6 bases, with 21 bases spanning the gap. The CDR3 extends over 15 amino acids. The CDR3 coding sequence is TGTGCCAGCCGGAGGGATGACGGGTTCTTCAATGAGCAGTTCTTC. Translation gives CASRRDDGFFNEQFF.

This clonotype was recorded at least ten times. The V and J genes are TRBV20-1 and TRBJ2-5; TRBD2 is a possible D gene (6 bases). The germline V and J ends were trimmed by 1 base and 5 bases, with 14 bases remaining between them. CDR1 and CDR2 (germline): DFQATT, SNEGSKA (reference sequence). CDR3 length: 14 residues. As DNA, the CDR3 is TGCAGTGCTAGAGTAATGGGACTGAGGGAGACCCAGTACTTC. It translates to CSARVMGLRETQYF.

The chain links TRBV12-3 or TRBV12-4 to TRBJ1-3; D not certain. Between the trimmed V and J ends, which lost 8 bases and 0 bases, there was a span of 11 bases. The CDR3 runs to 14 residues. The CDR3 reads CASLYLSSGNTIYF. The CDR3 nucleotides are TGTGCCAGCTTGTATCTTAGCTCTGGAAACACCATATATTTT.

The table lists this clonotype with many counts. The genes are TRBV30 and TRBJ2-5; 12 positions match TRBD2. Germline CDR1 GTSNPN, CDR2 SVGIG (reference sequence). With V trimmed by 1 base and J by 5 bases, 5 bases remained unmatched. The CDR3 is made up of 15 amino acids. The CDR3 spells CAWSGLAGVWETQYF. In DNA form, the CDR3 reads TGTGCCTGGAGTGGACTAGCGGGAGTTTGGGAGACCCAGTACTTC.

The chain joins TRBV2 to TRBJ1-5, with D maybe TRBD1 (5 bases). The germline V gene encodes CDR1 SNHLY and CDR2 FYNNEI. Trimming cost V 4 bases and J 6 bases, with 13 bases left between them. The CDR3 runs 14 residues. As DNA, the CDR3 is TGTGCCAGCAGTGCGACGGGGCCCCCTCAGCCCCAGCATTTT. It yields the protein CASSATGPPQPQHF. The variable domain in full, with the rest retrieved from reference TRBV2 and TRBJ1-5, is EPEVTQTPSHQVTQMGQEVILRCVPISNHLYFYWYRQILGQKVEFLVSFYNNEISEKSEIFDDQFSVERPDGSNFTLKIRSTKLEDSAMYFCASSATGPPQPQHFGDGTRLSIL.

In its sample, this clonotype was seen many times. The chain combines TRBV6-5 with TRBJ2-5; the D gene could be TRBD1 or TRBD2 (6 bases each). The germline V gene has CDR1 MNHEY and CDR2 SVGAGI. The CDR3 is 16 amino acids. The V gene lost 2 bases and the J gene lost 7 bases, with 20 bases spanning the gap. CDR3 nucleotide sequence: TGTGCCAGCAGTTACCCCACGGGGGCGTCCTACGGGACCCAGTACTTC. Amino acid sequence: CASSYPTGASYGTQYF.

This clonotype has ten or more counts. The rearrangement joins TRBV16 to TRBJ1-1, with a tentative D call TRBD1 (5 bases). V shed 2 bases and J shed 0 bases, with 7 bases lying between them. The germline CDR1 and CDR2 sequences are KGHSY and FQNENV. The length of the CDR3 is 14 residues. CDR3 sequence (DNA): TGTGCCAGCAGCCAAATGGGGGTGAACACTGAAGCTTTCTTT. Translation: CASSQMGVNTEAFF. Using reference TRBV16 and TRBJ1-1 for the parts outside the CDR3, the full variable domain is GEEVAQTPKHLVRGEGQKAKLYCAPIKGHSYVFWYQQVLKNEFKFLISFQNENVFDETGMPKERFSAKCLPNSPCSLEIQATKLEDSAVYFCASSQMGVNTEAFFGQGTRLTVV.

The chain recombines TRBV10-3 with TRBJ2-1; perhaps TRBD2 as D (6 bases). The germline V gene encodes CDR1 ENHRY and CDR2 SYGVKD. This CDR3 comprises 12 residues. V was pared by 10 bases and J by 6 bases, with 13 bases between. CDR3 protein: CATRGGANEQFF. Here the CDR3 DNA reads TGTGCCACCCGTGGCGGGGCCAATGAGCAGTTCTTC.

The rearrangement joins TRBV11-2 to TRBJ2-2; 10 bases match TRBD2. CDR3 length equals 16 residues. The trim removed 6 bases at V and 8 bases at J, leaving 12 bases unmatched. The germline V gene has CDR1 SGHAT and CDR2 FQNNGV. CDR3 sequence reads: CASRVGLAYIMGELFF. The CDR3 DNA follows: TGTGCCAGCAGAGTGGGACTAGCGTATATCATGGGGGAGCTGTTTTTT.

This clonotype was seen ten or more times. This chain joins TRBV7-9 and TRBJ2-7; the match to TRBD2 covers 8 bases. The germline V gene encodes CDR1 SEHNR and CDR2 FQNEAQ (reference sequence). The junction had 6 bases not matched to a gene; V was cut back by 1 base and J by 4 bases. The CDR3 length is 15 residues. The CDR3: CASSLDIAGWYEQYF. The CDR3 nucleotides are TGTGCCAGCAGCTTAGATATAGCGGGATGGTACGAGCAGTACTTC.

This clonotype was seen at least ten times. The rearrangement uses TRBV28 and TRBJ1-5; a possible D gene is TRBD1 (6 bases). CDR1 and CDR2 (germline): MDHEN, SYDVKM. The CDR3 contains 16 residues. V was pared by 4 bases and J by 2 bases, with 15 bases between. CDR3 DNA: TGTGCCAGCAGTTGGGGCGGGACAAAGGGCAATCAGCCCCAGCATTTT. Protein: CASSWGGTKGNQPQHF.

The chain recombines TRBV14 with TRBJ2-1; D remains unclear. V was shortened by 4 bases and J by 0 bases, with 10 bases between the two germline ends. The CDR3 length is 15 residues. The germline CDR1 and CDR2 sequences are SGHDN and FVKESK. The CDR3 DNA follows: TGTGCCAGCAGCCTCCTTCCTTACTCCTACAATGAGCAGTTCTTC. Amino acids: CASSLLPYSYNEQFF.

This clonotype was recorded a few times. The CDR3 DNA follows: TGCGCCAGCAGCCAAGATGGGGGAATCCCGACTAGCGGAGCTGAGTACTTC. This sequence encodes CASSQDGGIPTSGAEYF. The chain carries TRBV4-1 and TRBJ2-5, with 9 bases that match TRBD2. CDR3 length: 17 amino acids. Germline loops: CDR1 MGHRA, CDR2 YSYEKL. V shed 0 bases, J shed 12 bases, and the junction held 17 bases outside the gene matches.

This clonotype was counted ten times or more. V is TRBV28 and J is TRBJ2-3; 14 nucleotides match TRBD2. The junction had 5 bases not matched to a gene; V was cut back by 5 bases and J by 4 bases. This CDR3 region has 16 residues. CDR1 MDHEN and CDR2 SYDVKM come from the germline V gene. The CDR3 nucleotides are TGTGCCAGCAGTATGGGACTAGCGGGAGTGTCAGATACGCAGTATTTT. Translation gives CASSMGLAGVSDTQYF.

This clonotype was counted between two and nine times. V and J are TRBV6-1 and TRBJ1-1; D may be TRBD1 (5 bases). CDR1 MNHNS and CDR2 SASEGT come from the germline V gene. The CDR3 runs to 14 residues. V was pared by 6 bases and J by 5 bases, with 16 bases between. The CDR3 loop is CASSETGGITEAFF. The CDR3 bases are TGTGCCAGCAGCGAAACAGGTGGGATTACTGAAGCTTTCTTT.

V is TRBV27 and J is TRBJ2-1, with 12 bases identical to TRBD2. The germline CDR1 and CDR2 sequences are MNHEY and SMNVEV (reference sequence). The CDR3 is 15 amino acids. Unmatched junction bases numbered 5, after V lost 7 bases and J lost 4 bases. The CDR3 coding sequence is TGTGCCAGCACACCGGGGACTAGCGGGTACAATGAGCAGTTCTTC. Translating gives CASTPGTSGYNEQFF.

The J gene is TRBJ2-2, the V gene TRBV20-1, with D possibly matching TRBD1 (5 bases). The CDR3 has 13 residues. Looked up from germline, CDR1 is DFQATT and CDR2 is SNEGSKA (reference sequence). V lost 6 bases to trimming and J lost 1 base, with 9 bases between them. The DNA of the CDR3 is TGCAGTGCCGTAGGGGAGAACACCGGGGAGCTGTTTTTT. This codes for CSAVGENTGELFF.

There are many counts of this clonotype. J is TRBJ2-2 and V is TRBV7-9; the match to TRBD1 covers 8 bases. Trimming cost V 1 base and J 5 bases; bases outside gene matches: 3. The CDR3 consists of 15 residues. Germline values: CDR1 SEHNR, CDR2 FQNEAQ (reference sequence). Here the CDR3 reads CASSLGTGWTGELFF. CDR3 in DNA: TGTGCCAGCAGCTTAGGGACAGGGTGGACCGGGGAGCTGTTTTTT.

This clonotype was counted many times. The rearrangement uses TRBV5-1 and TRBJ1-1, with a weak D call TRBD1 (6 bases). V was shortened by 4 bases and J by 3 bases, with 19 bases between the two germline ends. The CDR3 spans 16 residues. CDR1 SGHRS and CDR2 YFSETQ come from the germline V gene. The CDR3 DNA sequence: TGCGCCAGCAGCCTGGAAGTAGGGGGGATGTACACTGAAGCTTTCTTT. It translates to CASSLEVGGMYTEAFF.